Each of the 30 T cell receptor beta chains below was sequenced from the same sample in a study of cytomegalovirus exposure and HLA in healthy donors. The primer mix had 60 Vbeta and 13 Jbeta primers. Using immunoSEQ multiplex PCR, the repertoire was profiled, and TCRdb retains in-frame clones only, with some absent. The table shows roughly 200,000 clones, with roughly 10% occurring only once. The sample comprised PBMCs. These receptor sequences come from a woman aged 30 to 39 in good health and CMV-seropositive.

The V and J genes are TRBV10-3 and TRBJ1-2; D not certain. Deletions cut 0 bases from V and 8 bases from J, with 13 bases between. Germline CDR1 and CDR2: ENHRY and SYGVKD. This CDR3 has 14 amino acids. Written as DNA, the CDR3 is TGTGCCATCAGTGAGTCAGGTGGGAGAATGGGCTACACCTTC. Translating gives CAISESGGRMGYTF.

The chain links TRBV5-3 to TRBJ2-7, with TRBD1 matching over 9 bases. TRBV5-3 is filed as an ORF, its function uncertain. This CDR3 spans 18 amino acids. V lost 0 bases and J lost 0; bases outside the gene matches: 10. The CDR3 sequence is CARSLDLPRQGDSYEQYF. CDR3 nucleotides: TGTGCCAGAAGCTTGGATTTACCGCGACAGGGGGACTCCTACGAGCAGTACTTC.

This clone was seen more than once but under ten times. This sequence joins TRBV5-1 and TRBJ2-3; the match to TRBD2 covers 16 bases. The CDR3 consists of 18 residues. The V gene's germline CDR1 is SGHRS and CDR2 YFSETQ. The J segment lost 3 bases and the V segment lost 0 bases, leaving 4 bases of the junction unmatched. The CDR3: CASSLGGLAGGSTDTQYF. DNA of the CDR3: TGCGCCAGCAGCTTGGGGGGACTAGCGGGAGGGTCGACAGATACGCAGTATTTT.

The chain couples TRBV5-6 to TRBJ1-1; unclear D gene. The CDR3 totals 13 residues. Trimming removed 1 base at V and 1 base at J, with 5 bases between. CDR1 and CDR2 (germline): SGHDT, YYEEEE. The CDR3 DNA sequence: TGTGCCAGCAGCTTGCCCAGGAACACTGAAGCTTTCTTT. Encoded protein: CASSLPRNTEAFF.

The chain recombines TRBV5-1 with TRBJ2-1, with D possibly TRBD2 on 6 matching bases. Trimming took 4 bases from V and 0 from J, leaving 11 bases between them. Germline V gene lookup returns CDR1 SGHRS and CDR2 YFSETQ. The length of the CDR3 is 15 residues. As DNA, the CDR3 is TGCGCCAGCAGCGTCGGGACTTCCTCCTACAATGAGCAGTTCTTC. Its protein product is CASSVGTSSYNEQFF.

The chain uses TRBV7-2 and TRBJ1-2; 8 nucleotides line up with TRBD1. The germline V gene has CDR1 SGHTA and CDR2 FQGNSA. This CDR3 is 13 amino acids long. Unmatched junction bases numbered 4, after V lost 7 bases and J lost 3 bases. The CDR3, as DNA: TGTGCCAGCACCCTGGACAGGGACTATGGCTACACCTTC. Protein product: CASTLDRDYGYTF.

The V and J genes are TRBV18 and TRBJ2-7; 9 positions match TRBD2. Trimming removed 1 base from V and 2 bases from J; junction bases left unmatched: 6. CDR1 is KGHSH, CDR2 LQKENI, per germline. The CDR3 is made up of 16 amino acids. The DNA for the CDR3 is TGTGCCAGCTCACCACTAGAGGGCGGGAGGGCCTACGAGCAGTACTTC. As protein: CASSPLEGGRAYEQYF.

As DNA, the CDR3 is TGTGCCAGCAGCGACGGGACTAGCGGGAGGTACAATGAGCAGTTCTTC. As protein: CASSDGTSGRYNEQFF. This chain joins TRBV11-2 and TRBJ2-1; 15 positions match TRBD2. In germline, CDR1 is SGHAT, CDR2 FQNNGV. This CDR3 spans 16 amino acids. The trim removed 5 bases at V and 4 bases at J, leaving 3 bases unmatched.

In its sample, this clone was seen a few times. The gene calls are TRBV4-1 and TRBJ2-3; 7 bases line up with TRBD2. Germline V gives CDR1 MGHRA, CDR2 YSYEKL. The CDR3 has 15 amino acids. Trimming removed 4 bases from V and 6 bases from J; junction bases left unmatched: 10. For the CDR3, the DNA is TGCGCCAGCAGCCCCTTTAGCGGGCCCTCCGATACGCAGTATTTT. This sequence encodes CASSPFSGPSDTQYF.

This clone was seen many times. The chain employs TRBV18 and TRBJ2-1; D perhaps matches TRBD2 (6 bases). The CDR3 sequence is 15 residues long. Trimming took off 3 bases at V and 8 bases at J, with 17 bases between the two ends. The V gene's germline CDR1 is KGHSH and CDR2 LQKENI. CDR3 amino acids: CASSPRSGGNDEQFF. CDR3 sequence (DNA): TGTGCCAGCTCACCGCGGTCCGGAGGGAACGATGAGCAGTTCTTC.

The chain has TRBV7-9 and TRBJ1-1, with D possibly TRBD1 on 6 matching bases. Looked up from germline, CDR1 is SEHNR and CDR2 is FQNEAQ (reference sequence). The CDR3 length is 14 residues. V lost 4 bases and J 4 bases, leaving 13 bases between the germline ends. The DNA of the CDR3 is TGTGCCAGCAGCTGGATCGTACAGGGCACTGAAGCTTTCTTT. Translating gives CASSWIVQGTEAFF.

The chain combines TRBV4-1 with TRBJ2-5; TRBD1 might be the D (6 bases). V was clipped by 4 bases and J by 2 bases, with 14 bases between them. This CDR3 region has 15 residues. CDR1 MGHRA and CDR2 YSYEKL come from the germline V gene. The CDR3 region has the DNA TGCGCCAGCAGCCGAATAATAAGGGGGCAAGAGACCCAGTACTTC. This sequence encodes CASSRIIRGQETQYF.

The V and J genes are TRBV27 and TRBJ2-1; 7 bases fit TRBD1. V lost 5 bases to trimming and J lost 3 bases; unmatched junction nucleotides: 10. Per germline, CDR1 MNHEY and CDR2 SMNVEV (reference sequence). The CDR3 runs 16 residues. CDR3 bases: TGTGCCAGCAGTCCGAACCGGGACAGTTTCTACAATGAGCAGTTCTTC. This sequence encodes CASSPNRDSFYNEQFF.

The chain is built from TRBV10-3 and TRBJ1-1; 9 nucleotides match TRBD1. The CDR3 is made up of 13 amino acids. After removal of 7 bases from V and 4 bases from J, the junction contained 4 bases not matched to a gene. Germline V CDR1 and CDR2: ENHRY, SYGVKD. The CDR3 region has the DNA TGTGCCATCACCGAGACAGGGGGCACTGAAGCTTTCTTT. Translation gives CAITETGGTEAFF.

This clone was found a few times. The chain joins TRBV2 to TRBJ1-4; 8 nucleotides line up with TRBD1. The CDR3 contains 17 residues. Germline-derived CDR1 and CDR2 are SNHLY and FYNNEI. The V segment lost 5 bases and the J segment 4 bases; nucleotides outside the gene matches: 12. The CDR3 coding sequence is TGTGCCAGCAGTCCGGACAGGGTGGGGGAGTTTAATGAAAAACTGTTTTTT. Protein product: CASSPDRVGEFNEKLFF.

A few counts support this clone. V usage is TRBV5-1 and J usage is TRBJ2-5; TRBD1 might be the D (5 bases). Per the germline V gene, CDR1 is SGHRS and CDR2 is YFSETQ. The CDR3 runs 14 residues. V lost 1 base, J lost 2 bases, and 9 bases lay in between. CDR3 loop: CASSLTTEQETQYF. The CDR3 DNA reads as TGCGCCAGCAGCTTGACGACAGAACAAGAGACCCAGTACTTC.

This chain's CDR3 is CASSKGNAGGNEQYF. DNA of the CDR3: TGTGCCAGCAGCAAAGGAAACGCAGGGGGGAACGAGCAGTACTTC. This sequence joins TRBV21-1 and TRBJ2-7; TRBD1 was called by the table and not checked on the DNA. TRBV21-1 has pseudogene status. The CDR3 has 15 residues.

This chain uses TRBV5-1 with TRBJ1-1; 8 positions agree with TRBD1. This CDR3 is 15 amino acids long. Looked up from germline, CDR1 is SGHRS and CDR2 is YFSETQ. V dropped 0 bases and J dropped 2; count of bases not matched to a gene: 3. In DNA, the CDR3 is TGCGCCAGCAGCTTGGTTGGACAGGGCAACACTGAAGCTTTCTTT. Translation: CASSLVGQGNTEAFF.

The chain uses TRBV25-1 and TRBJ1-1, with D possibly matching TRBD1 (5 bases). Trimming took off 4 bases at V and 6 bases at J, with 18 bases between the two ends. CDR3 length equals 15 residues. The germline CDR1 and CDR2 sequences are MGHDK and SYGVNS. The CDR3 reads CASSVGDFLVAEAFF. As DNA, the CDR3 is TGTGCCAGCAGTGTGGGGGACTTTTTAGTTGCTGAAGCTTTCTTT. Combining the CDR3 with reference TRBV25-1 and TRBJ1-1 gives the whole variable domain EADIYQTPRYLVIGTGKKITLECSQTMGHDKMYWYQQDPGMELHLIHYSYGVNSTEKGDLSSESTVSRIRTEHFPLTLESARPSHTSQYLCASSVGDFLVAEAFFGQGTRLTVV.

This clone was found a few times. The chain has TRBV7-9 and TRBJ2-7; 8 bases agree with TRBD2. This CDR3 has 16 residues. Germline V gives CDR1 SEHNR, CDR2 FQNEAQ (reference sequence). Unmatched junction bases numbered 14, after V lost 5 bases and J lost 5 bases. The CDR3 loop is CASSPLQAGVGNEQYF. The CDR3 DNA is TGTGCCAGCAGCCCCCTCCAAGCGGGAGTGGGAAACGAGCAGTACTTC.

The V and J genes are TRBV6-1 and TRBJ2-7; 10 nucleotides align to TRBD2. Germline lookup yields CDR1 MNHNS and CDR2 SASEGT. This CDR3 region has 15 residues. Germline trimming cut 6 bases from V and 3 bases from J; bases unmatched to any gene: 8. The CDR3, as DNA: TGTGCCAGCAGGCCCACTAGCGGGGTCCACTACGAGCAGTACTTC. Translation gives CASRPTSGVHYEQYF.

In this sample, this clone turned up a few times. The CDR3 DNA is TGTGCCAGCAGTGGTGTAGGGAGGGAGGCCCAGTACTTC. Protein sequence: CASSGVGREAQYF. The V and J genes are TRBV2 and TRBJ2-5; 7 nucleotides match TRBD2. V dropped 4 bases and J dropped 9; count of bases not matched to a gene: 8. Germline assignment: CDR1 SNHLY and CDR2 FYNNEI. The CDR3 consists of 13 residues.

This clone turned up a few times. This chain connects TRBV2 to TRBJ2-4; possible D gene TRBD2, 5 bases. The germline V gene has CDR1 SNHLY and CDR2 FYNNEI. This CDR3 region has 13 residues. The ends were cut back, 7 bases at V and 5 bases at J, with 12 bases in the middle. The CDR3 loop reads CASTREWQNIQYF. CDR3 nucleotides: TGTGCCAGCACCCGGGAATGGCAAAACATTCAGTACTTC. Full variable domain (missing parts from reference TRBV2 and TRBJ2-4): EPEVTQTPSHQVTQMGQEVILRCVPISNHLYFYWYRQILGQKVEFLVSFYNNEISEKSEIFDDQFSVERPDGSNFTLKIRSTKLEDSAMYFCASTREWQNIQYFGAGTRLSVL.

This clone showed up just a few times. The rearrangement links TRBV19 to TRBJ2-7; D unresolved. This CDR3 spans 13 amino acids. With 5 bases removed from V and 3 bases from J, the gap between germline ends came to 11 bases. Germline assignment: CDR1 LNHDA and CDR2 SQIVND (reference sequence). The CDR3 DNA follows: TGTGCCAGTAGTCCCCGACCGGGCTACGAGCAGTACTTC. It encodes CASSPRPGYEQYF.

The rearrangement joins TRBV11-2 to TRBJ2-1, with D possibly TRBD1 on 5 matching bases. Germline V gives CDR1 SGHAT, CDR2 FQNNGV. V lost 1 base to trimming and J lost 4 bases, with 8 bases between them. The CDR3 spans 14 residues. CDR3 coding DNA: TGTGCCAGCAGCTTAGGGGGCGGTTACAATGAGCAGTTCTTC. Translation gives CASSLGGGYNEQFF.

This clone was picked up a small number of times. This sequence joins TRBV6-1 and TRBJ2-7, with D perhaps matching TRBD1 (6 bases). V dropped 2 bases and J dropped 2 bases, with 13 bases sitting between them. The V gene's germline CDR1 is MNHNS and CDR2 SASEGT. CDR3 size: 15 residues. The CDR3 loop is CASSELGQGPYEQYF. The CDR3 DNA is TGTGCCAGCAGTGAATTAGGCCAGGGGCCCTACGAGCAGTACTTC.

V usage is TRBV6-5 and J usage is TRBJ2-7; 8 nucleotides match TRBD1. The junction had 10 bases not matched to a gene; V was cut back by 6 bases and J by 3 bases. Germline V gives CDR1 MNHEY, CDR2 SVGAGI. The CDR3 extends over 15 amino acids. CDR3 residues: CASRIYGTGVYEQYF. The CDR3 nucleotides are TGTGCCAGCAGGATCTACGGGACAGGAGTCTACGAGCAGTACTTC.

The chain recombines TRBV5-8 with TRBJ1-5, with a weak D call TRBD1 (5 bases). This CDR3 contains 15 residues. Trimming removed 4 bases at V and 0 bases at J, with 11 bases between. CDR1 SGHTS and CDR2 YDEGEE come from the germline V gene. CDR3 residues: CASSTQGYSNQPQHF. CDR3 in DNA: TGTGCCAGCAGCACCCAGGGATATAGCAATCAGCCCCAGCATTTT.

The chain combines TRBV7-9 with TRBJ2-5; maybe TRBD2 (7 bases). Germline loops: CDR1 SEHNR, CDR2 FQNEAQ (reference sequence). V was shortened by 3 bases and J by 0 bases, with 23 bases between the two germline ends. The CDR3 totals 19 residues. In nucleotides, the CDR3 is TGTGCCAGCAGCTTCGGCGGGGGCTTTCTGGGACGAAACCAAGAGACCCAGTACTTC. Its protein product is CASSFGGGFLGRNQETQYF.

J is TRBJ2-7 and V is TRBV4-1, with D possibly matching TRBD2 (6 bases). V was pared by 4 bases and J by 3 bases, with 25 bases between. Germline loops: CDR1 MGHRA, CDR2 YSYEKL. The CDR3 has 18 amino acids. CDR3 amino acids: CASSLAHAGFGSGYEQYF. The CDR3 coding sequence is TGCGCCAGCAGCCTCGCTCACGCCGGTTTTGGTAGCGGCTACGAGCAGTACTTC.